These 19 T cell receptor beta chains came from one sample sequenced in a study of CD8 T cells in Susac syndrome. Random hexamers primed reverse transcription of about 0.45 to 1 ug RNA. TCRdb re-called the immunoSEQ multiplex PCR reads with MiXCR, one entry per CDR3 protein. This sample has tens of thousands of distinct CDR3 sequences, with roughly 92% found just once. Material: CD8+ T cells from PBMCs. The receptor set was obtained from a human donor in good health.

V gene TRBV4-1 combines with J gene TRBJ1-2; TRBD1 matches 7 bases. The CDR3 is 16 residues long. Germline loops: CDR1 MGHRA, CDR2 YSYEKL. With 0 bases clipped from V and 6 bases from J, the junction kept 10 bases outside the gene matches. CDR3 nucleotides: TGCGCCAGCAGCCAAGAGCCGGGACAGTTTATCGATGGCTACACCTTC. Its translation: CASSQEPGQFIDGYTF.

The chain is built from TRBV29-1 and TRBJ2-2, with D unclear. V was trimmed by 5 bases and J by 6 bases, leaving 7 bases between them. The germline V gene encodes CDR1 SQVTM and CDR2 ANQGSEA. The CDR3 runs 11 residues. The CDR3 sequence is CSVRVAGELFF. CDR3 nucleotide sequence: TGCAGCGTTCGAGTAGCCGGGGAGCTGTTTTTT.

This rearrangement joins TRBV7-9 to TRBJ2-5, with D tentatively TRBD1 or TRBD2 (5 bases each). Germline lookup yields CDR1 SEHNR and CDR2 FQNEAQ (reference sequence). The CDR3 extends over 15 amino acids. Deletions cut 5 bases from V and 10 bases from J, with 23 bases between. The CDR3 region is CASSTRDGVSRGQYF. As DNA, the CDR3 is TGTGCCAGCAGCACCCGGGACGGAGTTTCAAGAGGCCAGTACTTC.

This chain uses TRBV6-1 with TRBJ2-7; TRBD1 matches 7 bases. Per the germline V gene, CDR1 is MNHNS and CDR2 is SASEGT. Trimming cost V 5 bases and J 2 bases; bases outside gene matches: 9. The CDR3 is made up of 15 amino acids. CDR3 in DNA: TGTGCCAGCAGTCCCTTTCGGGACAGCCCCTACGAGCAGTACTTC. It translates to CASSPFRDSPYEQYF.

The V call is TRBV7-9, the J call TRBJ2-5, with TRBD1 identical over 10 bases. Germline V CDR1 and CDR2: SEHNR, FQNEAQ (reference sequence). Trimming removed 6 bases from V and 5 bases from J; junction bases left unmatched: 6. The CDR3 runs to 14 residues. CDR3 in amino acids: CASRPDRGLETQYF. The CDR3 DNA follows: TGTGCCAGCAGACCGGACAGGGGGTTGGAGACCCAGTACTTC.

This sequence joins TRBV29-1 and TRBJ2-5; TRBD1 matches at 8 bases. Germline values: CDR1 SQVTM, CDR2 ANQGSEA. V gave up 3 bases and J gave up 2 bases; unmatched junction bases: 8. This CDR3 comprises 15 residues. The CDR3 loop reads CSVEFGTGLQETQYF. The CDR3, as DNA: TGCAGCGTTGAGTTTGGGACAGGACTTCAAGAGACCCAGTACTTC.

The chain carries TRBV4-3 and TRBJ2-7; D tentatively fits TRBD1 or TRBD2 (5 bases each). The CDR3 consists of 15 residues. Germline V gives CDR1 LGHNA, CDR2 YSLEER. Trimming took off 2 bases at V and 2 bases at J, with 13 bases between the two ends. The CDR3 here is CASSQTRDLAYEQYF. DNA of the CDR3: TGCGCCAGCAGCCAAACCCGGGACCTCGCCTACGAGCAGTACTTC.

The rearrangement joins TRBV23-1 to TRBJ1-1, with D tentatively TRBD1 (5 bases). TRBV23-1 is an ORF; its function is uncertain. This CDR3 comprises 18 residues. The V end lost 3 bases, the J end lost 0 bases, and 20 bases lay between the germline ends. This CDR3 reads CASSHPRGEGAMNTEAFF. The CDR3 DNA reads TGCGCCAGCAGTCATCCCCGGGGGGAGGGCGCCATGAACACTGAAGCTTTCTTT.

The rearrangement uses TRBV7-6 and TRBJ2-5, with a possible D match to TRBD2 (6 bases). The CDR3 is made up of 15 amino acids. Germline loops: CDR1 SGHVS, CDR2 FNYEAQ. V was shortened by 5 bases and J by 2 bases, with 15 bases between the two germline ends. The DNA for the CDR3 is TGTGCCAGCAGCCCGAGACTAGTTCGACAAGAGACCCAGTACTTC. It specifies CASSPRLVRQETQYF.

The chain joins TRBV29-1 to TRBJ2-3; D may be TRBD1 or TRBD2 (5 bases each). The CDR3 is 15 residues long. CDR1 is SQVTM and CDR2 is ANQGSEA in the germline V gene. Trimming took off 7 bases at V and 4 bases at J, with 21 bases between the two ends. CDR3 coding DNA: TGCAGCGCCACTTTCATCGGGACGGAACCAGATACGCAGTATTTT. Amino acid sequence: CSATFIGTEPDTQYF.

This chain joins TRBV5-5 and TRBJ2-2, with D uncertain. Looked up from germline, CDR1 is SGHKS and CDR2 is YYEKEE (reference sequence). V was trimmed by 0 bases and J by 7 bases, leaving 10 bases between them. The CDR3 runs 14 residues. The CDR3, as DNA: TGTGCCAGCAGCTTGGCAGCAATCGGCGGGGAGCTGTTTTTT. This gives the protein CASSLAAIGGELFF.

V usage is TRBV19 and J usage is TRBJ1-3, with 9 bases lining up with TRBD1. There are 16 residues in the CDR3. Germline V gene lookup returns CDR1 LNHDA and CDR2 SQIVND (reference sequence). The junction had 14 bases not matched to a gene; V was cut back by 10 bases and J by 4 bases. The CDR3 nucleotides are TGTGCCACCGAGGAAGGACAGGGGCCTCTCGGAAACACCATATATTTT. As protein: CATEEGQGPLGNTIYF.

This rearrangement joins TRBV20-1 to TRBJ2-7; 11 nucleotides match TRBD2. Germline-derived CDR1 and CDR2 are DFQATT and SNEGSKA (reference sequence). J lost 2 bases, V lost 2 bases, and 5 bases had no gene match. The CDR3 covers 15 residues. DNA for the CDR3: TGCAGTGCTAGACCTAGCGGGGGGCCCACCTACGAGCAGTACTTC. It encodes CSARPSGGPTYEQYF.

The chain joins TRBV20-1 to TRBJ2-1; possible D gene TRBD2, 5 bases. CDR3 size: 14 residues. Germline values: CDR1 DFQATT, CDR2 SNEGSKA (reference sequence). V gave up 0 bases and J gave up 7 bases, with 13 bases separating them. This CDR3 reads CSARDLMSGNEQFF. In DNA form, the CDR3 reads TGCAGTGCTAGAGATTTAATGTCGGGGAATGAGCAGTTCTTC.

This sequence joins TRBV4-1 and TRBJ2-1; D is perhaps TRBD1 (5 bases). V lost 0 bases, J lost 9 bases, and 12 bases lay in between. The CDR3 spans 14 residues. Germline V lookup: CDR1 MGHRA, CDR2 YSYEKL. CDR3 amino acids: CASSQEPGFGEQFF. The CDR3 coding sequence is TGCGCCAGCAGCCAAGAGCCAGGGTTCGGTGAGCAGTTCTTC.

V and J are TRBV5-1 and TRBJ1-5; TRBD1 is a possible D gene (5 bases). The germline V gene has CDR1 SGHRS and CDR2 YFSETQ. Trimming took 4 bases from V and 5 from J, leaving 13 bases between them. The length of the CDR3 is 14 residues. CDR3 protein: CASSRGTDDQPQHF. The CDR3 nucleotides read TGCGCCAGCAGCCGGGGGACCGACGATCAGCCCCAGCATTTT.

The genes are TRBV3-1 and TRBJ2-3; tentatively, D is TRBD1 (5 bases). The CDR3 runs 15 residues. Germline values: CDR1 LGHDT, CDR2 YNNKEL (reference sequence). V lost 1 base to trimming and J lost 4 bases, with 12 bases between them. Here the CDR3 DNA reads TGTGCCAGCAGCCAAGCATCGCAGGGTGCAGATACGCAGTATTTT. The encoded protein is CASSQASQGADTQYF.

This clonotype was seen a single time. The chain couples TRBV2 to TRBJ2-7, with 9 bases aligning to TRBD1. There are 16 residues in the CDR3. The J segment lost 2 bases and the V segment lost 3 bases, leaving 8 bases of the junction unmatched. Germline V lookup: CDR1 SNHLY, CDR2 FYNNEI. The CDR3 spells CASSDPGQGSAYEQYF. In DNA form, the CDR3 reads TGTGCCAGCAGTGACCCCGGACAGGGGAGTGCCTACGAGCAGTACTTC.

This chain links TRBV3-1 with TRBJ2-5; D not certain. The V and J ends lost 3 bases and 4 bases respectively, with 18 bases between them. The CDR3 spans 16 residues. The V gene's germline CDR1 is LGHDT and CDR2 YNNKEL (reference sequence). CDR3 sequence (DNA): TGTGCCAGCAGCCAGCCAGCCTACCCAACCCGAGAGACCCAGTACTTC. As protein: CASSQPAYPTRETQYF.